These 15 T cell receptor beta chains were all obtained from the same sample, sequenced in a study of T cell clones after liver transplantation. The repertoire was sequenced with immunoSEQ multiplex PCR; TCRdb's copy has only in-frame clones and lacks some. The sample shows 50,000 to 70,000 clones, about 70% of them seen only once. The sample here was CD4+ T cells from blood, taken at the approximately 16-month timepoint. All receptors derive from a human patient who received a liver transplant. The T cells may partly be graft donor cells.

This chain connects TRBV27 to TRBJ1-5; D remains ambiguous. There are 13 residues in the CDR3. The germline V gene has CDR1 MNHEY and CDR2 SMNVEV (reference sequence). V was clipped by 2 bases and J by 2 bases, with 4 bases between them. CDR3 protein: CASSLLRNQPQHF. CDR3 DNA sequence: TGTGCCAGCAGTTTACTTCGCAATCAGCCCCAGCATTTT.

This CDR3 is CASSYSAGSNQPQHF. DNA for the CDR3: TGTGCCAGCAGTTACTCCGCCGGTAGCAATCAGCCCCAGCATTTT. The rearrangement links TRBV6-5 to TRBJ1-5; D is uncertain. CDR3 length: 15 amino acids. V was shortened by 0 bases and J by 0 bases, with 6 bases between the two germline ends. The germline V gene encodes CDR1 MNHEY and CDR2 SVGAGI.

The V call is TRBV30, the J call TRBJ1-2; possibly TRBD1 for D (5 bases). Trimming took off 3 bases at V and 11 bases at J, with 13 bases between the two ends. The CDR3 contains 11 residues. The V gene's germline CDR1 is GTSNPN and CDR2 SVGIG (reference sequence). The CDR3 sequence: CAWRGTERYTF. The CDR3 nucleotides are TGTGCCTGGAGGGGGACTGAAAGATACACCTTC.

CDR3 protein: CATAFADRGETQYF. The CDR3 DNA follows: TGTGCCACAGCCTTTGCCGACAGAGGGGAGACCCAGTACTTC. The J gene is TRBJ2-5, the V gene TRBV10-3; D may match TRBD1 or TRBD2 (5 bases each). The CDR3 sequence is 14 residues long. Germline lookup yields CDR1 ENHRY and CDR2 SYGVKD. Trimming pared 10 bases from V and 5 bases from J, leaving 20 bases between.

This clone was seen only a few times. The genes are TRBV27 and TRBJ2-1; maybe TRBD1 (10 bases). The CDR3 spans 16 residues. V lost 8 bases and J lost 10, with 27 bases in between. CDR1 and CDR2 from the germline V gene are MNHEY and SMNVEV (reference sequence). CDR3 bases: TGTGCCAGCCGGACAGGGGGTGCGGGAGGGCCCGGGGAGCAGTTCTTC. Its protein is CASRTGGAGGPGEQFF.

This chain connects TRBV5-8 to TRBJ1-1; D ambiguous. The CDR3 has 16 residues. Trimming pared 2 bases from V and 2 bases from J, leaving 16 bases between. The germline CDR1 and CDR2 sequences are SGHTS and YDEGEE. CDR3 sequence (DNA): TGTGCCAGCAGCTTATGGGGAGGGAATGTAAACACTGAAGCTTTCTTT. Its translation: CASSLWGGNVNTEAFF.

The chain recombines TRBV5-4 with TRBJ1-2, with 8 nucleotides matching TRBD1. CDR3 size: 15 residues. With V trimmed by 4 bases and J by 2 bases, 7 bases remained unmatched. Germline V gene sequence: CDR1 SGHNT, CDR2 YYREEE (reference sequence). Written as DNA, the CDR3 is TGTGCCAGCAGCCAAGAGGGACAGGAAAACTATGGCTACACCTTC. Translating gives CASSQEGQENYGYTF.

This sequence joins TRBV19 and TRBJ1-4; 10 bases agree with TRBD1. Trimming took 6 bases from V and 7 from J; bases not matched to a gene: 14. Germline CDR1 is LNHDA and CDR2 is SQIVND (reference sequence). The CDR3 covers 17 residues. The CDR3, as DNA: TGTGCCAGTAGGGGGCAAATTAGACAGGGGGCCTCTGAAAAACTGTTTTTT. Translating it yields CASRGQIRQGASEKLFF.

This clone was seen a single time. V and J are TRBV11-3 and TRBJ2-2; 9 bases are a match to TRBD2. The CDR3 is 18 residues long. Germline CDR1 and CDR2: SGHNT and YENEEA. The V segment lost 4 bases and the J segment 3 bases; nucleotides outside the gene matches: 12. The CDR3 sequence is CASSSRGAGGPDTGELFF. The CDR3 DNA sequence: TGTGCCAGCAGCTCTAGGGGTGCGGGAGGGCCGGACACCGGGGAGCTGTTTTTT. The full variable domain, its missing parts supplied by reference TRBV11-3 and TRBJ2-2, is EAGVVQSPRYKIIEKKQPVAFWCNPISGHNTLYWYLQNLGQGPELLIRYENEEAVDDSQLPKDRFSAERLKGVDSTLKIQPAELGDSAVYLCASSSRGAGGPDTGELFFGEGSRLTVL.

The chain couples TRBV7-2 to TRBJ2-3; no definite D call. The CDR3 runs to 15 residues. CDR1 is SGHTA and CDR2 is FQGNSA in the germline V gene. V lost 3 bases and J lost 1, with 11 bases in between. CDR3 DNA: TGTGCCAGCAGCTTTTGGGAATCGGGCACAGATACGCAGTATTTT. It encodes CASSFWESGTDTQYF.

This chain links TRBV29-1 with TRBJ1-2; D is undetermined. The germline V and J ends were trimmed by 0 bases and 3 bases, with 14 bases remaining between them. The CDR3 has 15 residues. CDR1 is SQVTM and CDR2 is ANQGSEA in the germline V gene. Here the CDR3 DNA reads TGCAGCGTTGAAGAGGGAGAGGGATGGGACTATGGCTACACCTTC. Translating gives CSVEEGEGWDYGYTF.

The table lists this clone with a count of one. CDR3 coding DNA: TGCGCCAGCAGTCCCCCAGGGGCCTCTGGGGCCAACGTCCTGACTTTC. Its translation: CASSPPGASGANVLTF. This sequence joins TRBV23-1 and TRBJ2-6, with D possibly matching TRBD1 (6 bases). TRBV23-1 is an ORF, with its function uncertain. This CDR3 region has 16 residues. Trimming took off 4 bases at V and 0 bases at J, with 10 bases between the two ends.

The V and J genes are TRBV7-9 and TRBJ1-2; D remains unclear. The CDR3 runs to 13 residues. The V end lost 3 bases, the J end lost 8 bases, and 13 bases lay between the germline ends. Germline lookup yields CDR1 SEHNR and CDR2 FQNEAQ (reference sequence). In nucleotides, the CDR3 is TGTGCCAGCAGCTTTGTGGAGGGCGTAGGCTACACCTTC. Its protein is CASSFVEGVGYTF.

This clone occurred a few times. The chain carries TRBV2 and TRBJ1-2; TRBD1 matches at 8 bases. Germline lookup yields CDR1 SNHLY and CDR2 FYNNEI. The V gene end was trimmed by 8 bases and the J gene end by 5 bases; junction bases not matched to a gene: 4. CDR3 length: 12 amino acids. The CDR3 loop is CASSTGDYGYTF. The CDR3 nucleotides read TGTGCCAGCTCGACAGGGGATTATGGCTACACCTTC.

The V gene is TRBV14, the J gene TRBJ1-2; 7 bases align to TRBD1. This CDR3 contains 15 residues. The germline gives CDR1 SGHDN, CDR2 FVKESK. Trimming cost V 1 base and J 1 base; bases outside gene matches: 3. Here the CDR3 reads CASSQGDSYNYGYTF. In DNA, the CDR3 is TGTGCCAGCAGCCAAGGGGACAGCTATAACTATGGCTACACCTTC.